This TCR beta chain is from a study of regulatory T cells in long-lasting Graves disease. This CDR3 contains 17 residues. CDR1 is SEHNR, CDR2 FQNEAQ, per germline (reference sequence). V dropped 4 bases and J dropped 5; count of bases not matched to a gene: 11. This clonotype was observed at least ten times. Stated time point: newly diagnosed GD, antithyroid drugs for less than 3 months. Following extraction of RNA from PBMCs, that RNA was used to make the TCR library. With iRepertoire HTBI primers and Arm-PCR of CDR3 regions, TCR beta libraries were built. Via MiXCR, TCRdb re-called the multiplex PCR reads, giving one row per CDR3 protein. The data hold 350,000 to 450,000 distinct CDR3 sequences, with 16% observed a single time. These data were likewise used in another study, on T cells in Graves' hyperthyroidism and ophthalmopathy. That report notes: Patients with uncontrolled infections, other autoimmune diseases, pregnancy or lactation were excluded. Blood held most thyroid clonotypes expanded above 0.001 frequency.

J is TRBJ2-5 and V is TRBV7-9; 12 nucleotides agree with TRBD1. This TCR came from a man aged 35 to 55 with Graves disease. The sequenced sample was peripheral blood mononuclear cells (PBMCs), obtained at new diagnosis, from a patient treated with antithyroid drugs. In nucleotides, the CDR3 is TGTGCCAGCAGCTCCGGGACAGGGGGCGGGGGTTCGGAGACCCAGTACTTC. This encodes CASSSGTGGGGSETQYF.